This T cell receptor beta chain was sequenced for a study of tumor-infiltrating lymphocytes in primary liver carcinoma. Starting material for RNA and DNA co-extraction consisted of about 20-30 mg of unsorted bulk tissue. A primer in the constant region served to generate TCR beta cDNA from approximately 500 ng of total RNA. It was through three nested multiplex PCR rounds of slightly modified ARM-PCR that TCR beta libraries arose. With TRBV1-TRBV30 forward primers and a C-beta reverse primer, the first two PCR rounds were run for approximately 10 cycles each. One entry per CDR3 protein, called by TCRdb with MiXCR from the multiplex PCR reads. Counted here are more than 95,000 distinct CDR3 sequences, approximately 82% occurring once; the ten biggest clones make up 15% to 25%. The CDR3 consists of 14 residues. Germline-derived CDR1 and CDR2 are MDHEN and SYDVKM. J lost 5 bases, V lost 6 bases, and 6 bases had no gene match.

This clonotype was detected many times. Sequencing was performed on liver tumor tissue from sampling region 3. Described subset: tumor region T3, left-lateral pole. V gene TRBV28 combines with J gene TRBJ2-5; 10 bases are shared with TRBD1. This receptor was obtained from a man aged 40-50 years with primary liver carcinoma and hepatitis B virus infection. CDR3 sequence reads: CASSRGQGSETQYF. DNA for the CDR3: TGTGCCAGCAGCCGGGGACAGGGGTCGGAGACCCAGTACTTC.